The 10 T cell receptor beta chains reported below all come from one sample, sequenced in a study of identical twins. TCRdb processed the 5' RACE reads anew with MiXCR; each CDR3 protein has one entry. Among roughly 290,000 distinct CDR3 sequences listed, less than 9% were seen once. The sample also formed part of further work on yellow fever vaccine responses in identical twins.

Sequencing was carried out using memory (CD45RO+) T cells sorted from blood. The receptors were sampled from a woman between 18 and 29 years old in good health.

This clonotype turned up a few times. This sequence joins TRBV7-6 and TRBJ2-7, with a weak D call TRBD1 (5 bases). There are 16 residues in the CDR3. Germline V gives CDR1 SGHVS, CDR2 FNYEAQ. Deletions cut 5 bases from V and 2 bases from J, with 19 bases between. The CDR3 nucleotides read TGTGCCAGCAGCCCGAATTCAGGGCAGGGCGCCTACGAGCAGTACTTC. Translation gives CASSPNSGQGAYEQYF.

This chain joins TRBV9 and TRBJ1-3; unclear D gene. Trimming shortened V by 0 bases and J by 2 bases, and 9 bases separated the two germline ends. Per the germline V gene, CDR1 is SGDLS and CDR2 is YYNGEE. The CDR3 runs 15 residues. CDR3 in amino acids: CASSVDPETGNTIYF. In DNA form, the CDR3 reads TGTGCCAGCAGCGTAGATCCGGAAACTGGAAACACCATATATTTT.

This clonotype was found a few times. The J gene is TRBJ2-6, the V gene TRBV6-1; a possible D gene is TRBD1 (7 bases). Germline CDR1 reads MNHNS; CDR2 reads SASEGT. Trimming left V 6 bases short and J 5 bases short, with 20 bases between. The CDR3 sequence is 17 residues long. The CDR3 DNA reads TGTGCCAGCAGCCGGAGGGACAGCCCTCTGAGGGCCAACGTCCTGACTTTC. It specifies CASSRRDSPLRANVLTF.

The chain joins TRBV20-1 to TRBJ2-1, with 12 nucleotides matching TRBD2. With V trimmed by 5 bases and J by 3 bases, 8 bases remained unmatched. The CDR3 consists of 16 residues. CDR1 is DFQATT and CDR2 is SNEGSKA in the germline V gene (reference sequence). In DNA form, the CDR3 reads TGCAGTGCTTCGACTAGCGGGGGACCCTTCTACAATGAGCAGTTCTTC. This translates into CSASTSGGPFYNEQFF.

In this sample, this clonotype turned up a few times. The rearrangement joins TRBV4-2 to TRBJ1-5, with D possibly being TRBD1 (5 bases). The V and J ends lost 1 base and 7 bases respectively, with 11 bases between them. Germline V gives CDR1 LGHNA, CDR2 YNFKEQ. The CDR3 contains 14 residues. DNA for the CDR3: TGTGCCAGCAGCCAAGCGACAGAGGCCCAGCCCCAGCATTTT. It specifies CASSQATEAQPQHF.

This clonotype showed up many times. The chain employs TRBV29-1 and TRBJ2-2; the match to TRBD2 covers 11 bases. Germline trimming cut 6 bases from V and 3 bases from J; bases unmatched to any gene: 6. The CDR3 totals 15 residues. From germline, CDR1 is SQVTM and CDR2 ANQGSEA. The CDR3 loop reads CSVAPSGGYTGELFF. Written as DNA, the CDR3 is TGCAGCGTAGCCCCTAGCGGGGGGTACACCGGGGAGCTGTTTTTT.

At least ten counts were recorded for this clonotype. This rearrangement joins TRBV10-1 to TRBJ2-1, with D perhaps being TRBD1 or TRBD2 (7 bases each). V was cut by 3 bases and J by 6 bases, with 15 bases left in between. The CDR3 is made up of 15 amino acids. Per the germline V gene, CDR1 is WNHNN and CDR2 is SYGVQD (reference sequence). The CDR3 sequence: CASSDRGRASNEQFF. Written as DNA, the CDR3 is TGCGCCAGCAGTGACAGGGGGAGGGCTAGCAATGAGCAGTTCTTC.

The rearrangement joins TRBV6-4 to TRBJ1-6; 8 positions match TRBD1. The V and J ends lost 4 bases and 7 bases, in that order; junction bases with no gene match: 0. CDR1 is MRHNA, CDR2 SNTAGT, per germline. There are 13 residues in the CDR3. The CDR3 protein is CASSGDRNSPLHF. In DNA form, the CDR3 reads TGTGCCAGCAGTGGGGACAGGAATTCACCCCTCCACTTT.

The chain carries TRBV3-1 and TRBJ2-5; D remains ambiguous. The CDR3 is 15 amino acids. Germline V gene sequence: CDR1 LGHDT, CDR2 YNNKEL (reference sequence). V was clipped by 8 bases and J by 0 bases, with 16 bases between them. CDR3 DNA sequence: TGTGCCAGCTGCAAAGATTTGTCTGACCAAGAGACCCAGTACTTC. Its translation: CASCKDLSDQETQYF.

A few counts support this clonotype. J is TRBJ1-5 and V is TRBV20-1, with D uncertain. V shed 3 bases and J shed 5 bases, with 8 bases lying between them. Germline assignment: CDR1 DFQATT and CDR2 SNEGSKA (reference sequence). The CDR3 has 12 residues. The CDR3 sequence: CSASLADQPQHF. In nucleotides, the CDR3 is TGCAGTGCTAGTCTGGCCGATCAGCCCCAGCATTTT.